What follows are 15 T cell receptor beta chains derived from one specimen sequenced in a study of blood T cells in healthy people across ages. With a J-beta primer mix and a sample-barcoded 5' primer, a second PCR ran about 7 to 12 cycles. TCRdb used MiXCR to reprocess the 5' RACE reads, holding one entry per CDR3 protein. The table includes approximately 1.5 million distinct CDR3 sequences, roughly 30% detected once. The sample consisted of blood. The receptors shown here come from a woman aged 25 to 39 in good health.

Only a few counts were recorded for this clonotype. The CDR3 DNA reads as TGTGCCAGCAGGCTATTTCTAGCGGTTGGGGGCTACGAGCAGTACTTC. Its translation is CASRLFLAVGGYEQYF. This chain joins TRBV6-1 and TRBJ2-7; 7 positions agree with TRBD2. This CDR3 is 16 amino acids long. The V gene's germline CDR1 is MNHNS and CDR2 SASEGT. V shed 6 bases, J shed 3 bases, and the junction held 14 bases outside the gene matches.

This clonotype came up many times. V gene TRBV29-1 combines with J gene TRBJ2-7; no reliable D call. Germline CDR1 is SQVTM and CDR2 is ANQGSEA. Trimming shortened V by 4 bases and J by 3 bases, and 13 bases separated the two germline ends. The CDR3 contains 13 residues. The CDR3 DNA follows: TGCAGCGTTGTCGGTCTCGCCAACTACGAGCAGTACTTC. It codes for CSVVGLANYEQYF.

This clonotype was found a few times. The genes are TRBV11-2 and TRBJ2-1; TRBD1 agrees at 7 bases. Germline CDR1 is SGHAT and CDR2 is FQNNGV. V lost 5 bases to trimming and J lost 4 bases; unmatched junction nucleotides: 20. CDR3 length: 19 amino acids. CDR3 protein: CASSLASPRDSLFYNEQFF. The CDR3 DNA reads TGTGCCAGCAGCCTAGCCTCCCCACGGGACAGTCTATTTTACAATGAGCAGTTCTTC. The full variable domain, rest sourced from reference TRBV11-2 and TRBJ2-1, is EAGVAQSPRYKIIEKRQSVAFWCNPISGHATLYWYQQILGQGPKLLIQFQNNGVVDDSQLPKDRFSAERLKGVDSTLKIQPAKLEDSAVYLCASSLASPRDSLFYNEQFFGPGTRLTVL.

The chain employs TRBV29-1 and TRBJ2-7; 8 bases align to TRBD1. The CDR3 has 16 residues. With 4 bases clipped from V and 3 bases from J, the junction kept 14 bases outside the gene matches. CDR1 and CDR2 (germline): SQVTM, ANQGSEA. CDR3 bases: TGCAGCGTTGGAGGTCCCCGGGACAGGACTATCTACGAGCAGTACTTC. Protein product: CSVGGPRDRTIYEQYF.

This clonotype was observed a few times. The chain carries TRBV30 and TRBJ2-1, with D possibly being TRBD2 (5 bases). CDR1 and CDR2 from the germline V gene are GTSNPN and SVGIG (reference sequence). V lost 7 bases and J 5 bases, leaving 12 bases between the germline ends. The CDR3 covers 12 residues. The CDR3 region is CASDSAHNEQFF. As DNA, the CDR3 is TGTGCCTCCGATAGCGCCCACAATGAGCAGTTCTTC.

This clonotype was seen more than once but under ten times. The J gene is TRBJ1-2, the V gene TRBV7-9, with 7 bases fitting TRBD1. CDR3 length equals 12 residues. Germline-derived CDR1 and CDR2 are SEHNR and FQNEAQ (reference sequence). J was trimmed by 8 bases and V by 7 bases; bases with no gene match: 7. The CDR3: CASNNDREGYTF. The CDR3 DNA sequence: TGTGCCAGCAACAATGACAGGGAAGGCTACACCTTC. Complete variable domain (other parts from reference TRBV7-9 and TRBJ1-2): DTGVSQNPRHKITKRGQNVTFRCDPISEHNRLYWYRQTLGQGPEFLTYFQNEAQLEKSRLLSDRFSAERPKGSFSTLEIQRTEQGDSAMYLCASNNDREGYTFGSGTRLTVV.

V gene TRBV5-1 combines with J gene TRBJ2-5; 8 nucleotides agree with TRBD2. The CDR3 is made up of 15 amino acids. V shed 5 bases and J 5 bases; nucleotides not matched to a gene: 11. CDR1 is SGHRS, CDR2 YFSETQ, per germline. The CDR3 here is CASSPLAGGGETQYF. The CDR3, as DNA: TGCGCCAGCAGTCCCCTGGCGGGGGGCGGGGAGACCCAGTACTTC.

The V gene is TRBV2, the J gene TRBJ2-3; D gene unclear. CDR1 SNHLY and CDR2 FYNNEI come from the germline V gene. V shed 6 bases and J shed 1 base, with 11 bases lying between them. The CDR3 extends over 14 amino acids. The chain's CDR3 is CASSRTLRTDTQYF. The CDR3 region has the DNA TGTGCCAGCAGCAGGACCCTTCGCACAGATACGCAGTATTTT.

The table lists this clonotype with a few counts. The V and J genes are TRBV25-1 and TRBJ1-2; D gene unclear. The CDR3 is made up of 14 amino acids. Germline loops: CDR1 MGHDK, CDR2 SYGVNS. The V gene lost 4 bases and the J gene lost 9 bases, with 18 bases spanning the gap. CDR3 nucleotide sequence: TGTGCCAGCAGTGGACCCTTCTCCACATGGCGCTACACCTTC. Translating it yields CASSGPFSTWRYTF.

This sequence joins TRBV15 and TRBJ1-2; D unresolved. Germline V gene lookup returns CDR1 LNHNV and CDR2 YYDKDF (reference sequence). The CDR3 totals 14 residues. The ends were cut back, 0 bases at V and 1 base at J, with 6 bases in the middle. The CDR3, as DNA: TGTGCCACCAGCAGAGAAGGGTTTAACTATGGCTACACCTTC. It encodes CATSREGFNYGYTF.

J is TRBJ1-1 and V is TRBV7-9; the D gene is possibly TRBD1 (5 bases). From germline, CDR1 is SEHNR and CDR2 FQNEAQ (reference sequence). V dropped 5 bases and J dropped 6 bases, with 16 bases sitting between them. The CDR3 sequence is 14 residues long. The CDR3 DNA reads TGTGCCAGCAGCCCCGGGGGTGGGAGCCCTGAAGCTTTCTTT. Encoded protein: CASSPGGGSPEAFF.

This chain uses TRBV30 with TRBJ1-2; 8 bases are a match to TRBD1. The J segment lost 0 bases and the V segment lost 2 bases, leaving 14 bases of the junction unmatched. The germline V gene has CDR1 GTSNPN and CDR2 SVGIG (reference sequence). CDR3 size: 18 residues. DNA of the CDR3: TGTGCCTGGAGTCGGACAGGGATACCCACAGGCGCTAACTATGGCTACACCTTC. As protein: CAWSRTGIPTGANYGYTF.

V and J are TRBV28 and TRBJ2-5; TRBD1 is a possible D gene (6 bases). The CDR3 is made up of 14 amino acids. Trimming took off 4 bases at V and 2 bases at J, with 11 bases between the two ends. CDR1 and CDR2 (germline): MDHEN, SYDVKM. CDR3 amino acids: CASSSPGEQETQYF. The CDR3 nucleotides are TGTGCCAGCAGTTCCCCAGGGGAGCAAGAGACCCAGTACTTC.

This clonotype was counted between two and nine times. The rearrangement links TRBV7-8 to TRBJ2-5; D might be TRBD1 or TRBD2, each matching 5 bases. The CDR3 sequence is 14 residues long. Looked up from germline, CDR1 is SGHVS and CDR2 is FQNEAQ. Trimming took off 2 bases at V and 5 bases at J, with 12 bases between the two ends. The CDR3 DNA reads as TGTGCCAGCAGCTTATTATCAGGGAGCGAGACCCAGTACTTC. This codes for CASSLLSGSETQYF.

In this sample, this clonotype turned up a few times. This rearrangement joins TRBV12-3 or TRBV12-4 to TRBJ2-2, with 11 bases lining up with TRBD2. The ends lost 6 bases at V and 4 bases at J; junction bases unmatched: 16. The length of the CDR3 is 19 residues. As DNA, the CDR3 is TGTGCCAGCAGCGTTTCGGGGCAGGTAGCGGGAGGGCTCACCGGGGAGCTGTTTTTT. It is translated as CASSVSGQVAGGLTGELFF.